This record covers a single TCR beta chain. The V end was cut by 4 bases, the J end by 5 bases, with 9 bases between. The CDR3 is 12 residues long. Germline CDR1 and CDR2: SGHRS and YFSETQ. Data came from immunoSEQ multiplex PCR; TCRdb stores just in-frame clones and leaves some out. The repertoire holds 35,000 to 40,000 clones, with roughly 77% as singletons. The data belong to a study of PD-1 blockade in mismatch repair-deficient tumors. Sequencing was performed on peripheral blood, taken 4 weeks after starting pembrolizumab. V gene TRBV5-1 combines with J gene TRBJ2-5, with D unclear. The TCR sequence derives from an adult with mismatch repair-deficient cancer. The CDR3 reads CASSVDAETQYF. Written as DNA, the CDR3 is TGCGCCAGCAGCGTGGACGCCGAGACCCAGTACTTC.